The TCR beta chain under discussion was sequenced for a study of blood T cell repertoires in COVID-19. Clones were sequenced by immunoSEQ multiplex PCR, and TCRdb holds only the in-frame ones, with some missing. The sample gives some 120,000 clones, approximately 80% of which show up once; 1.5% to 2% is in the top ten. Of note for this clone: An end of the junction differs from the germline gene, which may be a read error.

Germline CDR1 reads SSHAT; CDR2 reads FNYEAQ (reference sequence). This CDR3 spans 16 amino acids. This TCR came from a man in his sixties or seventies with acute or convalescent COVID-19. What was sequenced was peripheral blood. V and J are TRBV7-7 and TRBJ2-3, with 7 bases fitting TRBD2. The CDR3 sequence is CASSQSLAAGTDTQYF. The CDR3 DNA sequence: TGTGCTAGCAGCCAGTCCCTAGCGGCGGGCACAGATACGCAGTATTTT.